Listed here is a single T cell receptor (beta chain). Its antigen is undetermined. Genomic DNA in a quantity of about 2.1 micrograms was derived from cryopreserved PBMCs for TCR beta libraries. This specimen belongs to a study of cytotoxic CD8 clonotypes in ibrutinib-treated CLL. About the study: When averaged across all of the samples, the counts came to 200,000 to 300,000 productive templates and 90,000 to 95,000 productive rearrangements.

Whole-study findings and limits: Relative to age-matched healthy donors, clonality at baseline was higher, and it tracked circulating CD8+ T-cell counts.

Produced via immunoSEQ multiplex PCR; TCRdb's table is partial and in-frame only. The table has fewer than 400,000 clones, about 61% seen once. Sequencing used PBMCs, obtained after 36 months of ibrutinib treatment. The TCR comes from a human donor with chronic lymphocytic leukemia.

CDR3 region: CASSLTWLAGRLTYEQYF. The CDR3 DNA sequence: TGTGCCAGCAGCTTGACATGGCTAGCGGGACGCCTCACCTACGAGCAGTACTTC. The V and J genes are TRBV5-4 and TRBJ2-7, with 9 bases identical to TRBD2. Germline loops: CDR1 SGHNT, CDR2 YYREEE (reference sequence). V lost 1 base to trimming and J lost 2 bases; unmatched junction nucleotides: 13. The CDR3 loop spans 18 amino acids.